A single sample is the source of the 11 T cell receptor beta chains below, sequenced in a study of brain T cells in children with intractable seizures. The table came from immunoSEQ multiplex PCR; TCRdb's copy has only in-frame clones and leaves some out. The sample has 110,000 or so clones, 85% to 95% seen once. Sequenced material: peripheral blood, taken at surgery. The receptors here all came from a boy less than two years old with hemimegalencephaly and intractable seizures.

J is TRBJ2-7 and V is TRBV24-1; 9 bases agree with TRBD1. Germline lookup yields CDR1 KGHDR and CDR2 SFDVKD. With V trimmed by 5 bases and J by 3 bases, 4 bases remained unmatched. This CDR3 has 14 amino acids. CDR3 residues: CATSAGDRVYEQYF. In DNA form, the CDR3 reads TGTGCCACCAGTGCCGGGGACAGGGTCTACGAGCAGTACTTC.

V and J are TRBV30 and TRBJ1-1; D is possibly TRBD1 (6 bases). The CDR3 is made up of 14 amino acids. Germline loops: CDR1 GTSNPN, CDR2 SVGIG (reference sequence). V dropped 0 bases and J dropped 3 bases, with 11 bases sitting between them. CDR3 sequence: CAWSVPGADTEAFF. CDR3 nucleotide sequence: TGTGCCTGGAGTGTACCGGGGGCGGACACTGAAGCTTTCTTT.

J is TRBJ2-7 and V is TRBV5-1, with D perhaps matching TRBD2 (5 bases). CDR3 length equals 14 residues. Germline V gene sequence: CDR1 SGHRS, CDR2 YFSETQ. V was clipped by 1 base and J by 0 bases, with 8 bases between them. The CDR3 protein is CASSLFLASYEQYF. The DNA for the CDR3 is TGCGCCAGCAGCTTGTTTCTAGCCTCCTACGAGCAGTACTTC.

The chain joins TRBV18 to TRBJ1-5, with D hard to call. There are 14 residues in the CDR3. The V and J ends lost 8 bases and 2 bases respectively, with 13 bases between them. CDR1 and CDR2 from the germline V gene are KGHSH and LQKENI. DNA of the CDR3: TGTGCCAGCGCGGGAGCGGTTGGCAATCAGCCCCAGCATTTT. Its protein is CASAGAVGNQPQHF.

V and J are TRBV28 and TRBJ2-1; the D gene could be TRBD1 or TRBD2 (5 bases each). Germline CDR1 MDHEN, CDR2 SYDVKM. V lost 10 bases and J lost 2, with 15 bases in between. This CDR3 has 14 amino acids. CDR3 protein: CATLGTLTYNEQFF. DNA for the CDR3: TGTGCCACCCTCGGGACCTTAACCTACAATGAGCAGTTCTTC.

The CDR3 DNA sequence: TGCGCCAGCAGCTTGGTAGCGGGAGGAGACAATGAGCAGTTCTTC. Protein product: CASSLVAGGDNEQFF. This chain links TRBV5-1 with TRBJ2-1, with 10 bases identical to TRBD2. The ends lost 0 bases at V and 5 bases at J; junction bases unmatched: 2. The length of the CDR3 is 15 residues. Germline V gene data show CDR1 as SGHRS and CDR2 as YFSETQ.

The chain recombines TRBV6-5 with TRBJ2-7; 7 bases are shared with TRBD2. Germline assignment: CDR1 MNHEY and CDR2 SVGAGI. The CDR3 totals 14 residues. V trimming: 5 bases; J trimming: 2 bases; junction bases outside the gene matches: 6. The CDR3 nucleotides are TGTGCCAGCAGTACGGGAGGCCTCCCCTACGAGCAGTACTTC. Translating gives CASSTGGLPYEQYF.

The rearrangement links TRBV29-1 to TRBJ2-2, with a possible D match to TRBD2 (6 bases). The CDR3 covers 14 residues. V gave up 5 bases and J gave up 4 bases, with 14 bases separating them. CDR1 and CDR2 (germline): SQVTM, ANQGSEA. Here the CDR3 DNA reads TGCAGCGTTTCACGGGAGTTGGGCACCGGGGAGCTGTTTTTT. Residues: CSVSRELGTGELFF.

The genes are TRBV10-1 and TRBJ2-3, with D unresolved. The CDR3 is 13 amino acids. Germline V gives CDR1 WNHNN, CDR2 SYGVQD (reference sequence). The V end was cut by 6 bases, the J end by 3 bases, with 10 bases between. Here the CDR3 DNA reads TGCGCCAGCAGCCTACGGCGGACAGATACGCAGTATTTT. This gives the protein CASSLRRTDTQYF.

This chain connects TRBV11-2 to TRBJ1-2; D gene ambiguous. Germline V gene sequence: CDR1 SGHAT, CDR2 FQNNGV. The CDR3 is 12 residues long. The V gene lost 1 base and the J gene lost 4 bases, with 4 bases spanning the gap. The CDR3 nucleotides are TGTGCCAGCAGCTTAGGGGGCTATGGCTACACCTTC. It encodes CASSLGGYGYTF.

The chain joins TRBV28 to TRBJ1-4; no clear D gene. V was pared by 3 bases and J by 2 bases, with 7 bases between. The germline CDR1 and CDR2 sequences are MDHEN and SYDVKM. CDR3 length equals 14 residues. The CDR3 here is CASSLFRTNEKLFF. The CDR3 nucleotides read TGTGCCAGCAGTTTGTTCAGGACTAATGAAAAACTGTTTTTT.